The present TCR beta chain was sequenced within a study of blood T cell repertoires in COVID-19. Study context: Samples came from the United States, Italy and Spain, spanning acute and convalescent COVID-19.

V was pared by 5 bases and J by 2 bases, with 13 bases between. The CDR3 extends over 14 amino acids. CDR1 is SGHAT, CDR2 FQNNGV, per germline. Participant-given clinical history determined each cohort assignment. Donors in Cohort 3 who had recovered were those with two negative PCRs, healthcare professional clearance, or resolution of their symptoms. The authors' processing: Scientists estimated how many nucleated cells there were by amplifying reference gene primers. The table came from immunoSEQ multiplex PCR; TCRdb's copy has only in-frame clones and leaves some out. The DNA gave D and trimming, while V, J and clone size come from that table. The data contain hundreds of thousands of clones, approximately 84% of them singletons.

This clonotype was obtained from a middle-aged man who had recovered from COVID-19. The sample comprised PBMCs or T cells enriched from blood (not recorded which). The V and J genes are TRBV11-2 and TRBJ2-7; D unclear. The CDR3 spells CASSRTGGPYEQYF. CDR3 in DNA: TGTGCCAGCAGCAGAACGGGTGGTCCCTACGAGCAGTACTTC. The full variable domain, rest sourced from reference TRBV11-2 and TRBJ2-7, is EAGVAQSPRYKIIEKRQSVAFWCNPISGHATLYWYQQILGQGPKLLIQFQNNGVVDDSQLPKDRFSAERLKGVDSTLKIQPAKLEDSAVYLCASSRTGGPYEQYFGPGTRLTVT.